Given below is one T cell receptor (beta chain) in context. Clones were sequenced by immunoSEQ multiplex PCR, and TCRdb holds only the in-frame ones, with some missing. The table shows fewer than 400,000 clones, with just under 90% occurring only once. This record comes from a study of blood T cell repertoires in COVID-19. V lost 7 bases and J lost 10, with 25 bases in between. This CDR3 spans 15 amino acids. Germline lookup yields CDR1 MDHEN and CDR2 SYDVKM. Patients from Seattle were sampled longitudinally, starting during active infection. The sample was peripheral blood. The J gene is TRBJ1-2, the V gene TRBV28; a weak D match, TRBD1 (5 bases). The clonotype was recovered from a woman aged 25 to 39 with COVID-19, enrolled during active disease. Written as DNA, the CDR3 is TGTGCCAGCACCCTGCTGGCAGGCCTAGGGGTTAACTACACCTTC. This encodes CASTLLAGLGVNYTF.